This T cell receptor (beta chain) was found in a study of human T cells and chemical hapten exposure. Time point meaning: patch test 2, 6 weeks after DPC sensitization. The treatment was: therapeutic diphenylcyclopropenone sensitization with weekly scalp DPC. With regard to this clonotype: The antigen is not known.

TCRdb reprocessed the RACE reads with MiXCR, giving one entry per CDR3 protein. The table lists around 99,000 distinct CDR3 sequences, about 10% of them singletons. Germline loops: CDR1 KGHSH, CDR2 LQKENI. The CDR3 covers 15 residues. Trimming removed 2 bases from V and 6 bases from J, with 16 bases in between. Study findings and constraints: TCRs exceeding 1 in 1000 frequency stayed unchanged with DPC sensitization. Alopecia affecting every donor means their immune response may not match healthy people's. Counts of expanded TCRs at PT1 were positively correlated with patch test score.

The chain links TRBV18 to TRBJ1-2; no reliable D call. This clonotype originated in a man aged 40-55 years with alopecia areata. Some clones in this sample may be carry-over from other donors' samples. Here the sequenced sample was whole blood, taken in connection with sensitization to the hapten diphenylcyclopropenone (DPC). The CDR3 reads CASSPGRGLRNGYTF. CDR3 nucleotides: TGTGCCAGCTCACCAGGGCGGGGTCTCAGGAATGGCTACACCTTC.